A selection of T cell receptor beta chains follows, all from one sample in a study of chemoradiotherapy in HPV16-positive cancers. The table came from immunoSEQ multiplex PCR; TCRdb's copy has only in-frame clones and leaves some out. The data contain roughly 7,300 clones, 70% to 90% of them singletons. The specimen was taken from a patient who underwent chemoradiotherapy. The receptor source for this set is a human donor with HPV-associated anogenital cancer. Both conserved end residues are part of each CDR3. The order of the fields is CDR3 DNA, CDR3 protein, V gene, J gene, D gene, clone size. A D gene is named only where the DNA matches it firmly. Rows give clone size only sometimes, using once, few, many, or a class for an expanded clone.

TGTGCCATCACCAAGGACGGTTATGGCTACACCTTC	CAITKDGYGYTF	TRBV10-3	TRBJ1-2	NA	NA
TGTGCCCACGGGGGGCTCTCTGGAAACACCATATATTTT	CAHGGLSGNTIYF	TRBV21-1	TRBJ1-3	NA	NA
TGTGCCAGCAGTAATGGGGGGGCTTTAGCCAAAAACATTCAGTACTTC	CASSNGGALAKNIQYF	TRBV27	TRBJ2-4	NA	NA
TGCGCCAGCAGCTGGCAGGGGATTGACAATGAGCAGTTCTTC	CASSWQGIDNEQFF	TRBV5-1	TRBJ2-1	NA	NA
TGCAGCGCCGGCCTAGCGGGGGCCACAGATACGCAGTATTTT	CSAGLAGATDTQYF	TRBV29-1	TRBJ2-3	TRBD2	NA
TGTGCCTGGAGCTCGACCCCCCACGCAACTAATGAAAAACTGTTTTTT	CAWSSTPHATNEKLFF	TRBV30	TRBJ1-4	NA	NA
TGTGCCAGCTCACCCACGGCTGGGACCTACGAGCAGTACTTC	CASSPTAGTYEQYF	TRBV18	TRBJ2-7	NA	NA
TGTGCCAGCACCCTAGAGGGCGGGAGCCCAGATACGCAGTATTTT	CASTLEGGSPDTQYF	TRBV7-2	TRBJ2-3	TRBD2	NA
TGTGCCAGCAGACCCCTAGTCGATAGCACAGATACGCAGTATTTT	CASRPLVDSTDTQYF	TRBV27	TRBJ2-3	NA	NA
TGTGCCAGCAGTGCAGACAGGGGGGGTGTAGGTGGCTACACCTTC	CASSADRGGVGGYTF	TRBV6-1	TRBJ1-2	TRBD1	NA
TGTGCCAGTAGTATTCAGGGAAAGGGCGAGCAGTACTTC	CASSIQGKGEQYF	TRBV19	TRBJ2-7	NA	NA
TGCGCCAGCAGCGTATGGACAGGGACGGCCGAGCAGTACTTC	CASSVWTGTAEQYF	TRBV5-1	TRBJ2-7	TRBD1	few
TGTGCCAGCAGTTATGAGGGCAGGCGGAACACTGAAGCTTTCTTT	CASSYEGRRNTEAFF	TRBV6-5	TRBJ1-1	NA	once
TGCGCCAGCAGCAAGGGACTAGCGGGAGGGCCCGGCGAGAATGAGCAGTTCTTC	CASSKGLAGGPGENEQFF	TRBV5-1	TRBJ2-1	TRBD2	NA
TGTGCCAGCAGCCAAGAGAGGGGGATGTATGGCTACACCTTC	CASSQERGMYGYTF	TRBV14	TRBJ1-2	NA	NA
TGTGCCAGCAGTCCCCCCCCGGGGGCCAGGCAGTACTTC	CASSPPPGARQYF	TRBV6-6	TRBJ2-7	NA	NA
TGCGCCAGCAGCCAAAATAGCGGGCGAGGGGCAGATACGCAGTATTTT	CASSQNSGRGADTQYF	TRBV5-1	TRBJ2-3	TRBD2	NA
TGTGCCACCAGCAGAGGTGCAGGGCAAGATACGCAGTATTTT	CATSRGAGQDTQYF	TRBV15	TRBJ2-3	NA	NA
TGTGCCACTGAGCGACAGGGGCCTAACTATGGCTACACCTTC	CATERQGPNYGYTF	TRBV21-1	TRBJ1-2	NA	NA
TGCGCCAGCACCTCGAGGACAGGGGACACCGGGGAGCTGTTTTTT	CASTSRTGDTGELFF	TRBV5-1	TRBJ2-2	TRBD1	NA
TGTGCCTGGAGTGAGGGGAACAGGGCTTCACCCCTCCACTTT	CAWSEGNRASPLHF	TRBV30	TRBJ1-6	NA	NA
TGTGCCAGCAGTGATAGACAGGGGACTAATGAAAAACTGTTTTTT	CASSDRQGTNEKLFF	TRBV6-1	TRBJ1-4	TRBD1	NA
TGCGCCAGCAGCCCCTCACCGGGACAGGGCAATCAGCCCCAGCATTTT	CASSPSPGQGNQPQHF	TRBV4-1	TRBJ1-5	TRBD1	NA
TGTGCCAGCTCCTCCCGCCCGGGGGGGCGGGATGGAGGAGATACGCAGTATTTT	CASSSRPGGRDGGDTQYF	TRBV7-8	TRBJ2-3	TRBD2	NA
TGTGCCAGCAACCCCCCCGGCAGTCGGGTATTGGCTGAAGCTTTCTTT	CASNPPGSRVLAEAFF	TRBV5-4	TRBJ1-1	NA	NA
TGTGCCAGCAGCCAAGTACGAGTTCCCGGCTCCTACAATGAGCAGTTCTTC	CASSQVRVPGSYNEQFF	TRBV4-2	TRBJ2-1	NA	NA